A selection of T cell receptor beta chains follows, all from one sample in a study of T-cell reconstitution after alpha-beta-depleted transplantation in children. TCRdb processed the PCR reads anew with MiXCR; each CDR3 protein has one entry. The sample consists of around 410,000 distinct CDR3 sequences, roughly 11% of them appearing once. Sequences were derived from PBMCs from the stem cell graft donor, sampled from the stem cell graft. The receptor set was obtained from a human donor who donated a stem cell graft to a child with acute myeloid leukemia. CDR3s include the opening cysteine and the closing phenylalanine or tryptophan. Each record gives: clone size, V gene, CDR3 protein. The size entry is marked missing in some rows and otherwise reads once, few, many or a size class.

clone size: many
V gene: TRBV29-1
CDR3 protein: CSALSAGGETQYF

clone size: .
V gene: TRBV15
CDR3 protein: CATSNEASSYEQYF

clone size: .
V gene: TRBV5-5
CDR3 protein: CASSLAFSGKSTDTQYF

clone size: .
V gene: TRBV20-1
CDR3 protein: CCCTGTGGTGELFF

clone size: .
V gene: TRBV5-1
CDR3 protein: CASSSTDSLLHF

clone size: .
V gene: TRBV3-1
CDR3 protein: CASSHRTANTGELFF

clone size: few
V gene: TRBV28
CDR3 protein: CASSPVAGFPDTQYF

clone size: .
V gene: TRBV20-1
CDR3 protein: CSAIQGSGGNQPQHF

clone size: few
V gene: TRBV7-9
CDR3 protein: CASSPLLREGSTGELFF

clone size: .
V gene: TRBV5-1
CDR3 protein: CASSPRPSQGTDTQYF

clone size: many
V gene: TRBV27
CDR3 protein: CASSPGQGYNEQFF

clone size: .
V gene: TRBV27
CDR3 protein: CASSNRGSQGYTF

clone size: few
V gene: TRBV27
CDR3 protein: CASLLGHEQYF

clone size: .
V gene: TRBV29-1
CDR3 protein: CSVGDRTGYTQYF

clone size: .
V gene: TRBV15
CDR3 protein: CATSRGTGKSRINYGYTF

clone size: few
V gene: TRBV30
CDR3 protein: CAWITGPPYQETQYF

clone size: many
V gene: TRBV2
CDR3 protein: CASTRTGLSYEQYF

clone size: many
V gene: TRBV6-5
CDR3 protein: CASSYMSGREPQHF

clone size: .
V gene: TRBV25-1
CDR3 protein: CASSDNFVRTGQNTEAFF

clone size: once
V gene: TRBV5-1
CDR3 protein: CASSLALAGTNEQFF

clone size: .
V gene: TRBV15
CDR3 protein: CATSRVFAWRPEAFF

clone size: few
V gene: TRBV3-1
CDR3 protein: CASSRDRGPETQYF

clone size: .
V gene: TRBV20-1
CDR3 protein: CSATGAAYEQYF

clone size: many
V gene: TRBV7-2
CDR3 protein: CASSSRDRVWYEQYF

clone size: few
V gene: TRBV20-1
CDR3 protein: CSARAGGLNNSPLHF

clone size: .
V gene: TRBV7-2
CDR3 protein: CASSPAHPARNTEAFF

clone size: few
V gene: TRBV12-3/TRBV12-4
CDR3 protein: CASRQERTATSTDTQYF

clone size: many
V gene: TRBV20-1
CDR3 protein: CSADLEDSRYGYTF

clone size: .
V gene: TRBV7-2
CDR3 protein: CASSPNRDRGREQYF

clone size: few
V gene: TRBV20-1
CDR3 protein: CSATNTGVRDNEQFF

clone size: few
V gene: TRBV7-2
CDR3 protein: CASSSPLGSGRVETQYF

clone size: few
V gene: TRBV20-1
CDR3 protein: CSAFQWGTEAFF

clone size: few
V gene: TRBV5-1
CDR3 protein: CASSPGQGATGELFF

clone size: .
V gene: TRBV20-1
CDR3 protein: CSARDQAGGEETQYF

clone size: .
V gene: TRBV20-1
CDR3 protein: CSASLDRSETQYF

clone size: .
V gene: TRBV6-1
CDR3 protein: CASRDGGAGELFF

clone size: .
V gene: TRBV5-1
CDR3 protein: CASSLHGGANTGELFF

clone size: .
V gene: TRBV7-8
CDR3 protein: CASSLALAGFTRTDTQYF

clone size: .
V gene: TRBV19
CDR3 protein: CASSRRDYPDTQYF

clone size: few
V gene: TRBV6-5
CDR3 protein: CASSFSAKNIQYF

clone size: .
V gene: TRBV24-1
CDR3 protein: CATRDSRDTDTQYF

clone size: many
V gene: TRBV7-9
CDR3 protein: CASSSGQGRYNSPLHF

clone size: .
V gene: TRBV11-2
CDR3 protein: CASSLEPAFTNEQFF

clone size: many
V gene: TRBV7-2
CDR3 protein: CASSLGQFSYEQYF

clone size: .
V gene: TRBV7-8
CDR3 protein: CASSLSPGWETQYF

clone size: .
V gene: TRBV6-1
CDR3 protein: CATGLAGDTDTQYF

clone size: few
V gene: TRBV20-1
CDR3 protein: CSAPGQYNEQFF

clone size: few
V gene: TRBV9
CDR3 protein: CASSSSRAFQETQYF

clone size: .
V gene: TRBV11-2
CDR3 protein: CASSFRATGGFANTGELFF

clone size: few
V gene: TRBV5-1
CDR3 protein: CASSLAQTRVKAFF

clone size: .
V gene: TRBV18
CDR3 protein: CASSQTTGGRNQPQHF

clone size: many
V gene: TRBV12-3/TRBV12-4
CDR3 protein: CASSWGTGNSPLHF

clone size: .
V gene: TRBV25-1
CDR3 protein: CASNPSWGAEAFF

clone size: .
V gene: TRBV6-1
CDR3 protein: CASGSKLAGAPLRQFF

clone size: .
V gene: TRBV12-3/TRBV12-4
CDR3 protein: CASSLWRRRTGELFF

clone size: .
V gene: TRBV10-2
CDR3 protein: CASVTDQYGYTF

clone size: many
V gene: TRBV12-3/TRBV12-4
CDR3 protein: CASAGGTEAFF

clone size: few
V gene: TRBV9
CDR3 protein: CASSRSGTGVYEQFF